This T cell receptor (beta chain) emerged from a study of shared clonotypes between healthy human individuals. Study at large: Three plates each covered CD4 naive and memory; CD8 naive two, CD8 memory one. Study conclusions and caveats: Clonotypes that were shared across a few donors made up roughly 5% of naive CD4 clonotypes.

About this clone itself: Its antigen is not identified.

The germline V gene encodes CDR1 MNHEY and CDR2 SMNVEV (reference sequence). V gave up 3 bases and J gave up 1 base; unmatched junction bases: 3. This CDR3 is 15 amino acids long. The donors, all of them Caucasian adults, lived in Nashville, Tennessee. Every subset had its genomic DNA shared out evenly among several immunoSEQ plates. TCRdb's copy holds only in-frame clones and misses some; the assay was immunoSEQ multiplex PCR. This table has hundreds of thousands of clones, around 97% appearing once. The sample comprised naive CD4+ T cells sorted from blood. The subset was: CD45RA+ positively selected. The chain couples TRBV27 to TRBJ2-7; the match to TRBD1 covers 10 bases. This sequence was found in a woman aged 30 to 39 in good health. CDR3 sequence reads: CASSFGGQGSYEQYF. CDR3 DNA: TGTGCCAGCAGTTTCGGGGGACAGGGGTCCTACGAGCAGTACTTC.